The rows below give T cell receptor beta chains drawn from one sample of a study of T cells in Graves' hyperthyroidism and ophthalmopathy. A single record per CDR3 protein comes from TCRdb applying MiXCR to the multiplex PCR reads. The repertoire holds a few hundred thousand distinct CDR3 sequences, with around 45% as singletons. Sample: peripheral blood or thyroid tissue (not recorded which). The source of these receptors is a woman between 18 and 30 years old with Graves' hyperthyroidism. The CDR3 runs from the conserved cysteine through the conserved F or W. D genes are given only for firm matches. Rows may omit the clone size; those that give it use once, few, many or a size class.

V	length	size	J	D	CDR3	DNA
TRBV7-4	14	.	TRBJ1-2	.	CASSLAGGPRGYTF	TGTGCCAGCAGCTTAGCCGGGGGGCCACGGGGCTACACCTTC
TRBV12-3/TRBV12-4	15	.	TRBJ1-3	TRBD1	CASSSQTGPGNTIYF	TGTGCCAGCAGTTCCCAGACAGGGCCTGGAAACACCATATATTTT
TRBV15	14	many	TRBJ2-7	.	CATSTRDGTYEQYF	TGTGCCACCAGCACTCGGGACGGAACCTACGAGCAGTACTTC
TRBV7-9	17	few	TRBJ2-7	.	CASSDSYGPKGSYEQYF	TGTGCCAGCAGTGACTCCTACGGTCCGAAGGGTTCCTACGAGCAGTACTTC
TRBV6-2/TRBV6-3	15	many	TRBJ1-5	.	CASSDKSMIHQPQHF	TGTGCCAGCAGTGACAAGTCGATGATCCATCAGCCCCAGCATTTT
TRBV2	16	.	TRBJ2-2	.	CASSEPTGKNTGELSW	TGTGCCAGCAGTGAGCCGACGGGGAAGAACACCGGGGAGCTGTCTTGG
TRBV29-1	13	.	TRBJ2-2	TRBD1	CSVRAGQAGELFF	TGCAGCGTTAGGGCAGGACAGGCCGGGGAGCTGTTTTTT
TRBV10-3	14	.	TRBJ1-2	TRBD1	CAIRRDRGDYGYTF	TGTGCCATCAGACGCGACAGGGGGGACTATGGCTACACCTTC
TRBV29-1	13	.	TRBJ2-7	TRBD2	CSQVAGGSYEQYF	TGCAGCCAAGTTGCGGGAGGCTCCTACGAGCAGTACTTC
TRBV3-1	13	.	TRBJ1-4	.	CASPLLPNEKLFF	TGTGCCAGCCCCCTTCTTCCTAATGAAAAACTGTTTTTT
TRBV5-6	13	many	TRBJ2-2	.	CASSLAFSGELFF	TGTGCCAGCAGCCTGGCTTTTTCCGGGGAGCTGTTTTTT
TRBV7-9	17	.	TRBJ2-1	TRBD2	CASSLAHTSGSLNEQFF	TGTGCCAGCAGCTTAGCTCATACTAGCGGGAGTCTAAATGAGCAGTTCTTC
TRBV13	13	.	TRBJ1-1	.	CASSAWGFRGAFF	TGTGCCAGCAGTGCGTGGGGCTTTAGGGGAGCTTTCTTT
TRBV20-1	14	.	TRBJ2-1	TRBD2	CSAPTSGRDNEQFF	TGCAGTGCCCCCACCAGCGGGAGGGATAATGAGCAGTTCTTC
TRBV7-3	14	.	TRBJ1-1	.	CASSETSGGAEAFF	TGTGCCAGCAGCGAGACTAGCGGGGGGGCTGAAGCTTTCTTT
TRBV7-9	12	many	TRBJ2-7	.	CASSSRVHEQYF	TGTGCCAGCAGTTCCAGGGTCCACGAGCAGTACTTC
TRBV7-9	16	.	TRBJ2-3	TRBD2	CASSLLAGDRADTQYF	TGTGCCAGCAGCTTACTAGCGGGAGATAGGGCAGATACGCAGTATTTT
TRBV9	16	.	TRBJ2-2	.	CASSVSGRSYTGELFF	TGTGCCAGCAGCGTCAGCGGAAGATCGTACACCGGGGAGCTGTTTTTT
TRBV12-3/TRBV12-4	15	.	TRBJ2-7	.	CASSGGLRPPYEQYF	TGTGCCAGCAGTGGGGGCCTTCGCCCCCCCTACGAGCAGTACTTC
TRBV4-3	15	many	TRBJ1-6	TRBD1	CASSQQQGDNSPLHF	TGCGCCAGCAGCCAACAACAGGGGGATAATTCACCCCTCCACTTT
TRBV20-1	15	many	TRBJ1-5	TRBD1	CSASPRDRVDQPQHF	TGCAGTGCTAGTCCCCGGGACAGGGTAGATCAGCCCCAGCATTTT
TRBV28	13	many	TRBJ1-1	.	CASSVSDSTEAFF	TGTGCCAGCAGCGTCTCGGACAGCACTGAAGCTTTCTTT
TRBV5-1	19	many	TRBJ2-6	TRBD1	CASSSSLGQGLSGANVLTF	TGCGCCAGCAGCTCCTCCCTCGGACAGGGGTTGTCTGGGGCCAACGTCCTGACTTTC
TRBV25-1	13	few	TRBJ2-1	.	CASSAGVYNEQFF	TGTGCCAGCAGTGCCGGGGTATACAATGAGCAGTTCTTC
TRBV20-1	14	.	TRBJ2-5	.	CSAIEGRPTDTQYF	TGCAGTGCTATAGAGGGGCGGCCCACAGATACGCAGTACTTC
TRBV12-3/TRBV12-4	15	many	TRBJ2-7	.	CASSRDSFRAYEQYF	TGTGCCAGCAGCCGAGACAGTTTCAGGGCCTACGAGCAGTACTTC
TRBV7-9	15	many	TRBJ2-2	TRBD2	CASSSGTSGAGELFF	TGTGCCAGCAGCTCAGGGACTAGCGGGGCCGGGGAGCTGTTTTTT
TRBV20-1	13	.	TRBJ1-5	.	CSAISGRDQPQHF	TGCAGTGCCATCAGCGGGAGGGATCAGCCCCAGCATTTT
TRBV7-8	14	.	TRBJ2-1	.	CASSPPGTVNEQFF	TGCGCCAGCAGCCCACCCGGGACGGTCAATGAGCAGTTCTTC
TRBV6-2/TRBV6-3	15	many	TRBJ2-5	.	CASRTGLLSAETQYF	TGTGCCAGCAGGACGGGACTCCTATCGGCAGAGACCCAGTACTTC
TRBV6-2/TRBV6-3	17	many	TRBJ1-1	TRBD1	CASSYSSRGSASTEAFF	TGTGCCAGCAGTTACTCGTCCAGGGGGAGCGCTTCAACTGAAGCTTTCTTT
TRBV5-1	13	many	TRBJ1-2	.	CASSLEGDFGYTF	TGCGCCAGCAGCTTGGAGGGGGACTTTGGCTACACCTTC
TRBV20-1	15	.	TRBJ2-1	TRBD2	CSAIIGTRVYNEQFF	TGCAGTGCTATTATCGGGACTAGAGTCTACAATGAGCAGTTCTTC
TRBV20-1	15	.	TRBJ2-7	TRBD2	CSASRTSGRVEVQYF	TGCAGTGCTTCCCGGACTAGCGGGAGGGTCGAGGTGCAGTACTTC
TRBV7-9	14	once	TRBJ1-4	.	CASRGDIQHEKLLF	TGTGCCAGCAGGGGAGACATACAACATGAAAAACTGCTTTTT
TRBV7-9	15	many	TRBJ1-2	.	CASSLYSKGVAGYTF	TGTGCCAGCAGCTTATATAGCAAGGGGGTTGCTGGCTACACCTTC
TRBV27	14	.	TRBJ2-7	.	CASSRPGDPYEQYF	TGTGCCAGCAGTCGACCGGGAGATCCCTACGAGCAGTACTTC
TRBV7-9	14	.	TRBJ1-5	.	CASSSLGGNQPQHF	TGTGCCAGCAGCTCCCTCGGGGGCAACCAGCCCCAGCATTTT
TRBV7-2	12	many	TRBJ1-6	.	CASSSPRTPLHF	TGTGCCAGCAGCTCTCCCAGGACACCCCTCCACTTT
TRBV15	15	few	TRBJ1-6	TRBD1	CATSREAGGRSPLHF	TGTGCCACCAGCAGAGAGGCAGGGGGCCGCTCACCCCTCCACTTT
TRBV20-1	14	.	TRBJ2-3	TRBD2	CSAETSGRADTQYF	TGCAGTGCCGAAACTAGCGGGAGGGCAGATACGCAGTATTTT
TRBV11-3	14	.	TRBJ1-4	.	CASSQGRGNEKLFF	TGTGCCAGCAGCCAGGGCAGGGGAAATGAAAAACTGTTTTTT
TRBV20-1	13	many	TRBJ1-1	.	CSLKGWENTEAFF	TGCAGTCTCAAGGGTTGGGAGAACACTGAAGCTTTCTTT
TRBV7-2	13	.	TRBJ1-2	.	CASSPAGASGYTF	TGTGCCAGCAGCCCGGCCGGGGCGTCTGGCTACACCTTC
TRBV7-9	16	.	TRBJ1-5	.	CASSLFGRGSNQPQHF	TGTGCCAGCAGCTTATTTGGAAGAGGGAGCAATCAGCCCCAGCATTTT
TRBV2	14	many	TRBJ2-4	.	CASSEGGSPNIQYF	TGTGCCAGCAGTGAAGGGGGATCCCCGAACATTCAGTACTTC